This TCR beta chain is from a study of CD8 T cells in Susac syndrome. Reverse transcription of roughly 0.5 to 1 ug RNA was carried out with random hexamers. The immunoSEQ assay covered 54 Vbeta and 13 Jbeta segments for CDR3. TCRdb processed the immunoSEQ multiplex PCR reads anew with MiXCR; each CDR3 protein has one entry. In the table there are about 210,000 distinct CDR3 sequences, approximately 95% of which are singletons. Trimming removed 1 base from V and 5 bases from J, with 11 bases in between. This CDR3 comprises 14 residues. CDR1 and CDR2 (germline): LGHDT, YNNKEL (reference sequence). The receptor's source is a human donor with multiple sclerosis. This chain connects TRBV3-1 to TRBJ1-1, with D maybe TRBD1 (6 bases). Sequencing was done on a sample of CD4+ T cells from PBMCs. The CDR3 loop reads CASSQGTVDTEAFF. DNA for the CDR3: TGTGCCAGCAGCCAAGGGACAGTAGATACTGAAGCTTTCTTT.